This is a list of T cell receptor beta chains from one sample in a study of T-cell reconstitution after alpha-beta-depleted transplantation in children. TCRdb recomputed calls from the PCR reads with MiXCR, one row per CDR3 protein. The sample lists 130,000 or so distinct CDR3 sequences, roughly 10% occurring once. The input for sequencing was PBMCs, mostly from graft donor cells, taken 180 days after TCRalphabeta/CD19-depleted stem cell transplant. Every receptor here comes from a girl younger than two who had a stem cell transplant for combined immunodeficiency, so the T cells may come from the graft donor. The CDR3 runs from the conserved cysteine through the conserved F or W. The order of the fields is clone size, D gene, V gene, J gene, CDR3 DNA, CDR3 protein. The D gene is left open where the match is weak. Only some rows state a clone size, as once, few, many or a class for expanded clones.

few	NA	TRBV28	TRBJ2-3	TGTGCCAGCAGTTTTCCTAGCAACCGGGGCACAGATACGCAGTATTTT	CASSFPSNRGTDTQYF
few	NA	TRBV7-2	TRBJ2-7	TGTGCCAGCAGCTTAACGACAGACCGCGAGCAGTACTTC	CASSLTTDREQYF
many	TRBD2	TRBV4-3	TRBJ2-3	TGCGCCAGCCGTAGCGGGGGGAGCACAGATACGCAGTATTTT	CASRSGGSTDTQYF
few	TRBD2	TRBV12-3/TRBV12-4	TRBJ2-5	TGTGCCAGCAGTTCTAGCGGGACCGAAGAGACCCAGTACTTC	CASSSSGTEETQYF
many	NA	TRBV20-1	TRBJ2-5	TGCAGTGCTAGGAGCCAGGGAAGGCCAGAGACCCAGTACTTC	CSARSQGRPETQYF
few	NA	TRBV7-9	TRBJ2-3	TGTGCCAGCAGCTTATGGGGGAACGAACAGGATACGCAGTATTTT	CASSLWGNEQDTQYF
few	TRBD2	TRBV6-1	TRBJ2-5	TGTGCCAGCAGCCCCTCGGGTAGCGGGAGACCAGAGACCCAGTACTTC	CASSPSGSGRPETQYF
NA	TRBD1	TRBV6-2/TRBV6-3	TRBJ2-1	TGTGCCAGCAGTCGCAACCGGGACAGGGGTAGGGATGAGCAGTTCTTC	CASSRNRDRGRDEQFF
NA	NA	TRBV20-1	TRBJ2-7	TGCAGTGCTAGAGACCGCGTGGCCTCCTACGAGCAGTACTTC	CSARDRVASYEQYF
NA	TRBD2	TRBV5-1	TRBJ2-3	TGCGCCAGCAGCATCCTGGGACTAGCGGGAAACACAGATACGCAGTATTTT	CASSILGLAGNTDTQYF
NA	NA	TRBV5-1	TRBJ1-1	TGCGCCAGCAGCTTGGGCCGACGGGAGAACACTGAAGCTTTCTTT	CASSLGRRENTEAFF
few	NA	TRBV5-1	TRBJ1-4	TGCGCCAGCAGCTACGACAGAGGAGGAAATGAAAAACTGTTTTTT	CASSYDRGGNEKLFF
few	TRBD1	TRBV10-3	TRBJ1-5	TGTGCCATCAGTGGGACAGGGGATTGGAATCAGCCCCAGCATTTT	CAISGTGDWNQPQHF
few	TRBD1	TRBV3-1	TRBJ2-3	TGTGCCAGCAGCCAAGATTCAGGGGGTACAGATACGCAGTATTTT	CASSQDSGGTDTQYF
NA	TRBD1	TRBV12-3/TRBV12-4	TRBJ1-3	TGTGCCAGCAGTTTAGCCCCATACAGGGGCCCCAGCTCTGGAAACACCATATATTTT	CASSLAPYRGPSSGNTIYF
many	NA	TRBV20-1	TRBJ1-5	TGCAGTGCTAGAGAGGCAGGGAGTAATGAGCCCCAGCATTTT	CSAREAGSNEPQHF
many	TRBD2	TRBV5-4	TRBJ2-1	TGTGCCAGCAGCGGGGGGGGAGCCTCTTACAATGAGCAGTTCTTC	CASSGGGASYNEQFF
NA	NA	TRBV6-2/TRBV6-3	TRBJ2-5	TGTGCCAGCAGTTACTCTGTATGGGAGACCCAGTACTTC	CASSYSVWETQYF
medium-sized	NA	TRBV7-9	TRBJ2-3	TGTGCCAGCAGCTTATGGAGGGGCCCAGATACGCAGTATTTT	CASSLWRGPDTQYF
many	NA	TRBV4-1	TRBJ2-3	TGCGCCAGCAGCCAAGATTCCAGGAATAGAAGGGGCACAGATACGCAGTATTTT	CASSQDSRNRRGTDTQYF
few	NA	TRBV6-5	TRBJ1-5	TGTGCCAGCATCGGGACGTATAGCAATCAGCCCCAGCATTTT	CASIGTYSNQPQHF
NA	NA	TRBV20-1	TRBJ2-1	TGCAGTGCTAGAGACGGCAAGGCCCCCTACAATGAGCAGTTCTTC	CSARDGKAPYNEQFF
many	TRBD2	TRBV12-3/TRBV12-4	TRBJ2-2	TGTGCCAGCAGTTGGGGACTAGCGGGAGAGGGGGAGCTGTTTTTT	CASSWGLAGEGELFF
NA	NA	TRBV5-4	TRBJ1-1	TGTGCCAGCAGCTCACCAACCGACAGGTTGAACACTGAAGCTTTCTTT	CASSSPTDRLNTEAFF
NA	TRBD1	TRBV7-2	TRBJ2-7	TGTGCCAGCAGCTTAACCGGGACAGGGGTCCACGAGCAGTACTTC	CASSLTGTGVHEQYF
few	TRBD1	TRBV7-8	TRBJ1-4	TGTGCCAGCAGCCAGGACAGGGTGCAGCATGAAAAACTGTTTTTT	CASSQDRVQHEKLFF
few	NA	TRBV6-1	TRBJ1-2	TGTGCCAGCAGTGACCACCGGGACCCCGGTAGGCACTATGGCTACACCTTC	CASSDHRDPGRHYGYTF
many	NA	TRBV10-3	TRBJ2-2	TGTGCCTCCTATCACCGGGACACCGGGGAGCTGTTTTTT	CASYHRDTGELFF
few	NA	TRBV6-1	TRBJ2-7	TGTGCCATTCATCCTGCCGCCGGAAGGAGTTACGAGCAGTACTTC	CAIHPAAGRSYEQYF
few	NA	TRBV3-1	TRBJ1-1	TGTGCCAGCAAACCGGGGACGTCCGGTGAAGCTTTCTTT	CASKPGTSGEAFF
NA	NA	TRBV6-4	TRBJ1-1	TGTGCCGAAGGAATCAGAAGGAGTAGCACTGAAGCTTTCTTT	CAEGIRRSSTEAFF
NA	NA	TRBV4-1	TRBJ1-5	TGCGCCAGCAGCCAAACGTGGAATCAGCCCCAGCATTTT	CASSQTWNQPQHF
NA	NA	TRBV7-6	TRBJ2-7	TGTGCCAGCAGCCGTTCGGGTCCCTACGAGCAGTACTTC	CASSRSGPYEQYF
NA	NA	TRBV12-3/TRBV12-4	TRBJ1-1	TGTGCCAGCAGTTACGTGGACTGGGATGTCACTGAAGCTTTCTTT	CASSYVDWDVTEAFF
few	NA	TRBV27	TRBJ1-2	TGTGCCAGCAGTTTATCGGGTTTGCGGGTTGGCTACACCTTC	CASSLSGLRVGYTF
few	TRBD2	TRBV6-2/TRBV6-3	TRBJ2-5	TGTGCCAGCAGTTACGGGGTGACTAGCGGACTAGAGACCCAGTACTTC	CASSYGVTSGLETQYF
NA	TRBD1	TRBV24-1	TRBJ2-3	TGTGCCACCAGTGAACCGGGACAGCGCACAGATACGCAGTATTTT	CATSEPGQRTDTQYF
NA	TRBD2	TRBV11-2	TRBJ2-3	TGTGCCAGCAGCTTAGGATGGGGACTAGCGACCGACACAGATACGCAGTATTTT	CASSLGWGLATDTDTQYF
few	NA	TRBV12-3/TRBV12-4	TRBJ2-5	TGTGCCAGCAGTTTGACTAGTCTCCAAGAGACCCAGTACTTC	CASSLTSLQETQYF
NA	TRBD2	TRBV10-3	TRBJ2-1	TGTGCCACTGCGGGAGGGTCCATCTACAATGAGCAGTTCTTC	CATAGGSIYNEQFF
NA	NA	TRBV7-2	TRBJ2-2	TGTGCCAGCAGCTTCGTAGGGGGGCACGGGGAGCTGTTTTTT	CASSFVGGHGELFF
few	NA	TRBV10-3	TRBJ1-5	TGTGCCATCAGTGGGGGCGGATATAGCAATCAGCCCCAGCATTTT	CAISGGGYSNQPQHF
NA	NA	TRBV27	TRBJ2-7	TGTGCCAGCAGTTTTGGGGCGGGCCCAAATTACGAGCAGTACTTC	CASSFGAGPNYEQYF
NA	TRBD1	TRBV6-5	TRBJ2-1	TGTGCCAGCAGTTACTCCGGGACAGGGGGCTACAATGAGCAGTTCTTC	CASSYSGTGGYNEQFF
few	TRBD1	TRBV6-5	TRBJ2-7	TGTGCCAGCAGTTCTCGGGACAGTTGGCCCCGCTACTCCTACGAGCAGTACTTC	CASSSRDSWPRYSYEQYF
few	TRBD1	TRBV20-1	TRBJ2-3	TGCAGTGCGAGGACAGGGGGAAGAGATACGCAGTATTTT	CSARTGGRDTQYF
NA	TRBD2	TRBV29-1	TRBJ2-3	TGCAGCGTTGAATATGGGACTAGCGGCCCCTCGCAGTATTTT	CSVEYGTSGPSQYF
NA	NA	TRBV3-1	TRBJ2-2	TGTGCCAGCAGCCAAGATTTCGGGGAGCTGTTTTTT	CASSQDFGELFF
few	TRBD1	TRBV29-1	TRBJ2-3	TGCAGCGTTGTGGACTTTACGGGACAGGGGACAGATACGCAGTATTTT	CSVVDFTGQGTDTQYF
NA	NA	TRBV11-2	TRBJ2-7	TGTGCCAGCAGCTTAAAGTACGGTCCCGGGACAAAGTCGTACGAGCAGTACTTC	CASSLKYGPGTKSYEQYF
NA	NA	TRBV19	TRBJ2-5	TGTGCCAGTAGTATACGGGGTAGCGGAGAGACCCAGTACTTC	CASSIRGSGETQYF